A single sample gave rise to the 7 T cell receptor beta chains below, sequenced in a study of cytomegalovirus exposure and HLA in healthy donors. In the PCR, 60 Vbeta and 13 Jbeta primers were used. This table comes from immunoSEQ multiplex PCR, and its TCRdb copy is limited to in-frame clones, with some not included. The sample records about 180,000 clones, roughly 80% being singletons. Sequenced sample: PBMCs. These receptors were taken from a woman younger than 35 in good health and CMV-seropositive.

The gene calls are TRBV6-5 and TRBJ2-7, with D perhaps TRBD2 (5 bases). CDR3 size: 14 residues. V was cut by 5 bases and J by 6 bases, with 17 bases left in between. Germline V gene lookup returns CDR1 MNHEY and CDR2 SVGAGI. As DNA, the CDR3 is TGTGCCAGCAGTCACGTCAAGGGAGTCTGCGAGCAGTACTTC. Translated, it gives CASSHVKGVCEQYF.

V usage is TRBV6-5 and J usage is TRBJ2-3; TRBD1 aligns across 8 bases. J lost 4 bases, V lost 4 bases, and 4 bases had no gene match. Germline V gene lookup returns CDR1 MNHEY and CDR2 SVGAGI. The CDR3 totals 14 residues. The CDR3 reads CASSSTGEADTQYF. CDR3 coding DNA: TGTGCCAGCAGTTCGACAGGGGAGGCAGATACGCAGTATTTT.

The chain carries TRBV7-9 and TRBJ1-5, with 7 positions matching TRBD1. V lost 4 bases and J lost 6; bases outside the gene matches: 9. Germline-derived CDR1 and CDR2 are SEHNR and FQNEAQ (reference sequence). The CDR3 covers 15 residues. The CDR3 bases are TGTGCCAGCAGCTCGGGGGGGGACAGTCGTCAGCCCCAGCATTTT. It specifies CASSSGGDSRQPQHF.

The gene calls are TRBV6-1 and TRBJ1-2, with 8 bases that match TRBD1. Losses at the gene ends were 3 bases for V and 7 bases for J; bases not matched to a gene: 10. Germline CDR1 is MNHNS and CDR2 is SASEGT. This CDR3 is 15 amino acids long. CDR3 amino acids: CASSEVGTGRFGYTF. In DNA form, the CDR3 reads TGTGCCAGCAGTGAGGTGGGGACAGGTCGCTTTGGCTACACCTTC.

V usage is TRBV6-6 and J usage is TRBJ1-5; no firm D call. The V end was cut by 3 bases, the J end by 5 bases, with 14 bases between. CDR1 and CDR2 (germline): MNHNY, SVGAGI (reference sequence). The CDR3 totals 15 residues. The CDR3 DNA is TGTGCCAGCAGTTATGCGGGCCCGGGCCATCAGCCCCAGCATTTT. It codes for CASSYAGPGHQPQHF.

J is TRBJ2-7 and V is TRBV27, with D tentatively TRBD1 (5 bases). This CDR3 is built from 14 residues. Per germline, CDR1 MNHEY and CDR2 SMNVEV (reference sequence). V lost 2 bases and J lost 5, with 13 bases in between. CDR3 amino acids: CASSLGQGFDEQYF. For the CDR3, the DNA is TGTGCCAGCAGTTTAGGGCAGGGTTTCGACGAGCAGTACTTC.

Details on this clone: An end of the junction does not agree with germline; a read error may underlie this. The gene calls are TRBV7-2 and TRBJ2-7; D is perhaps TRBD1 or TRBD2 (5 bases each). Germline V gene lookup returns CDR1 SGHTA and CDR2 FQGNSA. This CDR3 is 12 amino acids long. The CDR3 is CASNLAGSEQYF. CDR3 DNA: TGTGCCAGCAACTTAGCAGGGAGCGAGCAGTACTTC.